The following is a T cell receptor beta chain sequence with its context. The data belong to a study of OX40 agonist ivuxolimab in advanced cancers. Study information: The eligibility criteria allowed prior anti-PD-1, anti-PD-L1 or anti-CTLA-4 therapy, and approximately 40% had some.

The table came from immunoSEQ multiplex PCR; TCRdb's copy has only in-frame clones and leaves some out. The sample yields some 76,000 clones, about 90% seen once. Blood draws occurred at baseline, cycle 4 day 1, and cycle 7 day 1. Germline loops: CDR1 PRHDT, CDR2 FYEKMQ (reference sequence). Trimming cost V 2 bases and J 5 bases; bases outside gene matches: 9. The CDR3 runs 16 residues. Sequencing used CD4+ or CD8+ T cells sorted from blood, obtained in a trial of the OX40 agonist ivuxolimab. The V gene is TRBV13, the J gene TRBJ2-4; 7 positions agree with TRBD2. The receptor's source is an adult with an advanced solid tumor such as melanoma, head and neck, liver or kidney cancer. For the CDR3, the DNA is TGTGCCAGCAGCTTAATGACAGCGGGGTACGAAAACATTCAGTACTTC. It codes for CASSLMTAGYENIQYF.